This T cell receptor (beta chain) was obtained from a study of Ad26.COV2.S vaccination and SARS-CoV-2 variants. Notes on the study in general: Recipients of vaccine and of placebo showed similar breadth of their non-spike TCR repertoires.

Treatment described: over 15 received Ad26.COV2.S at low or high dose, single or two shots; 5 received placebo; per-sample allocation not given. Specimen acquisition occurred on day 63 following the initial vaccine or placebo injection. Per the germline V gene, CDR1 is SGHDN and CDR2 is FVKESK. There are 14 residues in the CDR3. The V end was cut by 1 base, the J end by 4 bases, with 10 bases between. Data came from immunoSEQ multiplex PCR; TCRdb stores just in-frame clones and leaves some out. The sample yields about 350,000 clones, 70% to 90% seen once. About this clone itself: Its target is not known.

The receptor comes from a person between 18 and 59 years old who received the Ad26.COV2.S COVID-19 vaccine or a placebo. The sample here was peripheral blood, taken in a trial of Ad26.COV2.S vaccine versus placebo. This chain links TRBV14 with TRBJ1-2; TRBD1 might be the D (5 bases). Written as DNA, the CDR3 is TGTGCCAGCAGCCAAGTCAGACAGCCCTATGGCTACACCTTC. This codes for CASSQVRQPYGYTF.